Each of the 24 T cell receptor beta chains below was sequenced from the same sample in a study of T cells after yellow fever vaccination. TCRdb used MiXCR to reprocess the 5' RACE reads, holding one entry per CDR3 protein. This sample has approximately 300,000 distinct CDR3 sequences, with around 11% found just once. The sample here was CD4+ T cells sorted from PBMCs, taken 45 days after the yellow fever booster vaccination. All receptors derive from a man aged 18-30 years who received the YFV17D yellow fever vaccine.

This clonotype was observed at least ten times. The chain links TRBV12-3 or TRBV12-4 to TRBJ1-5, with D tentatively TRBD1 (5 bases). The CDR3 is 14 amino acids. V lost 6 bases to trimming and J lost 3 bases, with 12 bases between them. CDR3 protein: CASRKGHLNQPQHF. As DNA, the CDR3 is TGTGCCAGCAGGAAAGGACACCTCAATCAGCCCCAGCATTTT.

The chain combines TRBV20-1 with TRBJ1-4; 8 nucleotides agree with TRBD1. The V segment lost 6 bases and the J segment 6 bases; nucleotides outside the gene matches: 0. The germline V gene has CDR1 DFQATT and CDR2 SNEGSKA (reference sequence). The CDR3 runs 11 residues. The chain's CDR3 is CSATGDEKLFF. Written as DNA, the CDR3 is TGCAGTGCGACAGGGGATGAAAAACTGTTTTTT.

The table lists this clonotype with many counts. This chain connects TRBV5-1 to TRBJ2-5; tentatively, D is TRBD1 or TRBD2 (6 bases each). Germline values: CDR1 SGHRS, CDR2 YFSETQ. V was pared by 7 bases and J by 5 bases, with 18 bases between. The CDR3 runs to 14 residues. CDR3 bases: TGCGCCAGCGGACAAAACAGGGCGGGGGAGACCCAGTACTTC. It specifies CASGQNRAGETQYF.

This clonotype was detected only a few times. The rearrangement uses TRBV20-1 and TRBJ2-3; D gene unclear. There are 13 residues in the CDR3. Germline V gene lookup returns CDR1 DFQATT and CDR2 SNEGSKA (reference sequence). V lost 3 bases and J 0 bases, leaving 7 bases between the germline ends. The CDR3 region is CSARVSSTDTQYF. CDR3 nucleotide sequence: TGCAGTGCTAGGGTCTCGAGCACAGATACGCAGTATTTT.

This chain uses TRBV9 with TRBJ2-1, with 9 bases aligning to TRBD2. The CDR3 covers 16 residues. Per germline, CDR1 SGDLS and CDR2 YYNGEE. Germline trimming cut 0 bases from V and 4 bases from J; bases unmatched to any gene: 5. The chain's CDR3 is CASSVDLAGSYNEQFF. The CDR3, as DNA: TGTGCCAGCAGCGTAGACCTAGCGGGGAGTTACAATGAGCAGTTCTTC.

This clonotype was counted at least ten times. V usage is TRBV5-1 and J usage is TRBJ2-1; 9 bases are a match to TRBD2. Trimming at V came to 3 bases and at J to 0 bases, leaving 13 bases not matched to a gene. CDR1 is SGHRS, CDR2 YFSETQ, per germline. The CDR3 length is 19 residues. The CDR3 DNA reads TGCGCCAGCAGCTCCAGCGGGGGGCCGCCTTCGAGCTCCTACAATGAGCAGTTCTTC. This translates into CASSSSGGPPSSSYNEQFF.

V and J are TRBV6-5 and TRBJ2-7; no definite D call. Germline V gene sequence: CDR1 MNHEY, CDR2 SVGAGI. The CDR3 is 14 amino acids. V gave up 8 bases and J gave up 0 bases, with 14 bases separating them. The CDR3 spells CASFPIGSSYEQYV. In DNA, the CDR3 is TGTGCCAGCTTCCCGATAGGTAGCTCCTACGAGCAGTACGTC.

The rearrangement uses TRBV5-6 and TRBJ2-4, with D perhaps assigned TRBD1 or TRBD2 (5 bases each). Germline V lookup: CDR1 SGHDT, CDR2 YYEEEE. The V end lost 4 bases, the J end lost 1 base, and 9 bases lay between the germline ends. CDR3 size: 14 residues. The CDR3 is CASSPGRAKNIQYF. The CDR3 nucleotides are TGTGCCAGCAGCCCGGGACGGGCCAAAAACATTCAGTACTTC.

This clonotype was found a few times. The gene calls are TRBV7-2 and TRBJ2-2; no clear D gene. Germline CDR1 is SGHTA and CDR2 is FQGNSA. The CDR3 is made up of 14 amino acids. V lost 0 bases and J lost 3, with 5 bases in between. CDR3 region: CASSLASYTGELFF. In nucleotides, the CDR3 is TGTGCCAGCAGCTTAGCTAGTTACACCGGGGAGCTGTTTTTT.

The DNA for the CDR3 is TGTGCCAGCAGTGAAAGTGGGACAGGCCGGCTCGGAGGCTACACCTTC. This codes for CASSESGTGRLGGYTF. The chain combines TRBV6-1 with TRBJ1-2, with 8 bases fitting TRBD1. V gave up 2 bases and J gave up 8 bases; unmatched junction bases: 13. Germline CDR1 and CDR2: MNHNS and SASEGT. This CDR3 is 16 amino acids long.

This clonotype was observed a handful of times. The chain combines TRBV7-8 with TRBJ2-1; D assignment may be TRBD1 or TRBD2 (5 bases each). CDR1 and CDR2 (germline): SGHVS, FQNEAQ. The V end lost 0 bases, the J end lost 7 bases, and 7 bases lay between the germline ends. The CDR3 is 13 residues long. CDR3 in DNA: TGTGCCAGCAGCTTAGCGGGGGATAATGAGCAGTTCTTC. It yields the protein CASSLAGDNEQFF.

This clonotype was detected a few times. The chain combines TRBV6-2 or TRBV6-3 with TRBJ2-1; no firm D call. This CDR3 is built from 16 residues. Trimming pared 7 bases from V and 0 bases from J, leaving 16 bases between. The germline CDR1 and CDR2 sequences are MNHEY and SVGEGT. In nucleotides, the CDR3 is TGTGCCAGCACCCAAATAGGAGAGACCTCCTACAATGAGCAGTTCTTC. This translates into CASTQIGETSYNEQFF.

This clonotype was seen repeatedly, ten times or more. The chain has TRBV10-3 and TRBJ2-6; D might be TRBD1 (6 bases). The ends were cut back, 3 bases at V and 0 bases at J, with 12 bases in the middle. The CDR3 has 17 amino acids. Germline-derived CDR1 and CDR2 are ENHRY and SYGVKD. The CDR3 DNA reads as TGTGCCATCAGTGACGCCAGGGGTAACTCTGGGGCCAACGTCCTGACTTTC. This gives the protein CAISDARGNSGANVLTF.

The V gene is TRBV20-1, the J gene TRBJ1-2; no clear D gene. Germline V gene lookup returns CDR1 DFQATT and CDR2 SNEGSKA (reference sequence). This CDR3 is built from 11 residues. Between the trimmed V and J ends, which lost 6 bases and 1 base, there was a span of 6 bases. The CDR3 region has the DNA TGCAGTGCCGCGGATAACTATGGCTACACCTTC. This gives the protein CSAADNYGYTF.

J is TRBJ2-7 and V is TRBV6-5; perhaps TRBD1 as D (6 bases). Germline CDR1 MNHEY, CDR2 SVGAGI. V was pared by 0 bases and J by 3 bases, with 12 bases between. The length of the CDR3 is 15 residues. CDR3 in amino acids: CASSYSTGRSYEQYF. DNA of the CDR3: TGTGCCAGCAGTTACTCCACAGGGAGAAGCTACGAGCAGTACTTC.

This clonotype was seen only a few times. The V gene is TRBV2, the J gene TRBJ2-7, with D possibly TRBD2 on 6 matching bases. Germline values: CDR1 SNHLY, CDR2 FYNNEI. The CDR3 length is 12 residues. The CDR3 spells CASSEGTWEQYV. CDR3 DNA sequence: TGTGCCAGCAGCGAAGGGACTTGGGAGCAGTACGTC.

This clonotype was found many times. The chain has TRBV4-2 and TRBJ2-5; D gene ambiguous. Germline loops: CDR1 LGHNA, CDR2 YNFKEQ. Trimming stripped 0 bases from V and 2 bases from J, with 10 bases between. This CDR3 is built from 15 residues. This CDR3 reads CASSQDVVLQETQYF. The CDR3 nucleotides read TGTGCCAGCAGCCAAGACGTAGTACTACAAGAGACCCAGTACTTC.

The CDR3 DNA sequence: TGTGCCAGCCGTCGGGGGGGTAGCACAGATACGCAGTATTTT. This gives the protein CASRRGGSTDTQYF. V is TRBV6-5 and J is TRBJ2-3; 8 positions agree with TRBD2. CDR1 is MNHEY and CDR2 is SVGAGI in the germline V gene. The CDR3 has 14 amino acids. V was clipped by 8 bases and J by 0 bases; unmatched bases: 4.

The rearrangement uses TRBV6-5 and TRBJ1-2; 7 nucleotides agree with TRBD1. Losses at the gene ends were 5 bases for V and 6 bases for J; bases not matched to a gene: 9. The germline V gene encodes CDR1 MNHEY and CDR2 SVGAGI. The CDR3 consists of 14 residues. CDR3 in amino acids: CASSPHDRANGYTF. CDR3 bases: TGTGCCAGCAGTCCCCATGACAGGGCTAATGGCTACACCTTC.

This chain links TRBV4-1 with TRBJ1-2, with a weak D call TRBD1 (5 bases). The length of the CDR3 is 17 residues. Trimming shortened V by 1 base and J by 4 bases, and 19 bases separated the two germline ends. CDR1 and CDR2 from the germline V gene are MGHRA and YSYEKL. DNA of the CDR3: TGCGCCAGCAGCCAAGTTCCCCAGGGCCTAAGCTTCTATGGCTACACCTTC. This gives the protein CASSQVPQGLSFYGYTF.

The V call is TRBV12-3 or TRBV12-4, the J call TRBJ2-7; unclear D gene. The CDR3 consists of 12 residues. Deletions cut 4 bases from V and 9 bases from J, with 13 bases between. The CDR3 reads CASSWLGSGQYF. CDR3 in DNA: TGTGCCAGCAGTTGGCTGGGGTCCGGGCAGTACTTC.

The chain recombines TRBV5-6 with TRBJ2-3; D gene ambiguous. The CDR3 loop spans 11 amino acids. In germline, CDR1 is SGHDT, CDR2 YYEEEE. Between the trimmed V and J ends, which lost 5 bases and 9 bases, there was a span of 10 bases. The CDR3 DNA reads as TGTGCCAGCAGAGCCGGAGCAACGCAGTATTTT. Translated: CASRAGATQYF.

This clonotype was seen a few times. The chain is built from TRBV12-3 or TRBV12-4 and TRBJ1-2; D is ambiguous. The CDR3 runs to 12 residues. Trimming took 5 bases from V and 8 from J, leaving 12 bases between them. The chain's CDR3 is CASSRRGPGYTF. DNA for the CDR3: TGTGCCAGCAGTCGGAGAGGACCCGGCTACACCTTC.

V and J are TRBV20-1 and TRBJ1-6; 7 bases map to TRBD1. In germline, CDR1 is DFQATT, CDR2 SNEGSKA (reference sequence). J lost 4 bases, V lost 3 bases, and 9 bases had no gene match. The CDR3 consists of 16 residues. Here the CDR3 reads CSASLAGQSYNSPLHF. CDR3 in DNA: TGCAGTGCTAGCCTAGCGGGACAGTCGTATAATTCACCCCTCCACTTT.